The 15 T cell receptor beta chains presented below share a single source sample, sequenced in a study of PD-1 blockade in classical Hodgkin lymphoma (dated by TCRdb to 2019 to 2021). The library relied on the immunoSEQ multiplex PCR assay. The table was pulled from immuneACCESS by TCRdb, which kept in-frame rearrangements only. Such tables lose some clones; where checked, under half of the loss comes from unresolved V genes, and the rest has no known cause. In this sample the table shows about 98,000 clones, roughly 76% of which occur a single time. About 15% of the sample is taken by the ten largest. Per the publication, the time point label means: cycle 2 day 1 (C2D1) of nivolumab. Every trial patient had relapsed after autologous stem cell transplantation, and cohorts A, B and C differed in prior brentuximab vedotin exposure. The source was peripheral blood mononuclear cells (PBMCs), collected before the second cycle of nivolumab. The receptors come from a human donor with classical Hodgkin lymphoma.

J is TRBJ1-5 and V is TRBV18; D not certain. Trimming stripped 2 bases from V and 0 bases from J, with 8 bases between. The CDR3 loop spans 15 amino acids. Per germline, CDR1 KGHSH and CDR2 LQKENI. CDR3 sequence: CASSPDGYSNQPQHF. CDR3 bases: TGTGCCAGCTCACCAGACGGGTATAGCAATCAGCCCCAGCATTTT.

This sequence joins TRBV7-8 and TRBJ2-2; D is possibly TRBD2 (5 bases). The V gene's germline CDR1 is SGHVS and CDR2 FQNEAQ. V lost 6 bases, J lost 4 bases, and 12 bases lay in between. This CDR3 is built from 14 residues. The CDR3 is CASRVLATTGELFF. As DNA, the CDR3 is TGTGCCAGCAGAGTATTAGCGACCACCGGGGAGCTGTTTTTT.

This rearrangement joins TRBV5-1 to TRBJ2-7; 11 bases align to TRBD2. Unmatched junction bases numbered 1, after V lost 2 bases and J lost 3 bases. The CDR3 totals 14 residues. CDR1 is SGHRS and CDR2 is YFSETQ in the germline V gene. The chain's CDR3 is CASSLLAGDYEQYF. The CDR3 DNA is TGCGCCAGCAGCTTACTAGCGGGAGACTACGAGCAGTACTTC.

This chain joins TRBV10-3 and TRBJ1-1, with no clear D. CDR1 is ENHRY, CDR2 SYGVKD, per germline. The CDR3 is made up of 13 amino acids. V lost 0 bases to trimming and J lost 7 bases, with 9 bases between them. The DNA for the CDR3 is TGTGCCATCAGTGAGTCGGGCCGGATTGAAGCTTTCTTT. It is translated as CAISESGRIEAFF.

The V call is TRBV5-1, the J call TRBJ2-2; D may correspond to TRBD1 or TRBD2 (5 bases each). CDR3 size: 15 residues. Per germline, CDR1 SGHRS and CDR2 YFSETQ. V lost 0 bases to trimming and J lost 3 bases, with 9 bases between them. The CDR3 DNA follows: TGCGCCAGCAGCTTGGTAGTGGGGGACACCGGGGAGCTGTTTTTT. Translating gives CASSLVVGDTGELFF. Together with reference TRBV5-1 and TRBJ2-2, the CDR3 gives the full variable domain: KAGVTQTPRYLIKTRGQQVTLSCSPISGHRSVSWYQQTPGQGLQFLFEYFSETQRNKGNFPGRFSGRQFSNSRSEMNVSTLELGDSALYLCASSLVVGDTGELFFGEGSRLTVL.

The V gene is TRBV19, the J gene TRBJ2-2; maybe TRBD2 (6 bases). Trimming cost V 4 bases and J 8 bases, with 14 bases left between them. CDR1 LNHDA and CDR2 SQIVND come from the germline V gene (reference sequence). The CDR3 loop spans 14 amino acids. The CDR3 protein is CASSSRWEDGELFF. CDR3 nucleotides: TGTGCCAGTAGTAGTAGGTGGGAGGATGGGGAGCTGTTTTTT.

This clone was counted between two and nine times. This chain connects TRBV30 to TRBJ2-3; D is uncertain. The CDR3 sequence is 12 residues long. Trimming cost V 8 bases and J 5 bases, with 14 bases left between them. In germline, CDR1 is GTSNPN, CDR2 SVGIG (reference sequence). The DNA for the CDR3 is TGTGCCCTCGTCCTTGTGGGAGATACGCAGTATTTT. Its protein is CALVLVGDTQYF.

The V call is TRBV5-1, the J call TRBJ2-3, with 13 bases matching TRBD2. V shed 4 bases and J 0 bases; nucleotides not matched to a gene: 8. The CDR3 extends over 18 amino acids. Germline V gives CDR1 SGHRS, CDR2 YFSETQ. Here the CDR3 reads CASSLTSGRPTSTDTQYF. In DNA form, the CDR3 reads TGCGCCAGCAGCCTGACTAGCGGGAGGCCCACTAGCACAGATACGCAGTATTTT.

The V gene is TRBV7-2, the J gene TRBJ2-7; D might be TRBD2 (5 bases). The germline CDR1 and CDR2 sequences are SGHTA and FQGNSA. Trimming stripped 6 bases from V and 2 bases from J, with 11 bases between. The CDR3 extends over 13 amino acids. CDR3 region: CASSVALTYEQYF. CDR3 DNA sequence: TGTGCCAGCAGTGTAGCGTTAACCTACGAGCAGTACTTC. Full variable domain (outside the CDR3, taken from reference TRBV7-2 and TRBJ2-7): GAGVSQSPSNKVTEKGKDVELRCDPISGHTALYWYRQSLGQGLEFLIYFQGNSAPDKSGLPSDRFSAERTGGSVSTLTIQRTQQEDSAVYLCASSVALTYEQYFGPGTRLTVT.

The rearrangement uses TRBV6-4 and TRBJ1-5, with 10 bases fitting TRBD1. V trimming: 6 bases; J trimming: 7 bases; junction bases outside the gene matches: 6. CDR1 and CDR2 from the germline V gene are MRHNA and SNTAGT. The length of the CDR3 is 14 residues. CDR3 protein: CASRGTGAGQPQHF. Written as DNA, the CDR3 is TGTGCCAGCAGAGGGACAGGGGCGGGGCAGCCCCAGCATTTT.

V gene TRBV7-2 combines with J gene TRBJ2-1; D is perhaps TRBD2 (6 bases). The CDR3 is 15 residues long. Germline V gene data show CDR1 as SGHTA and CDR2 as FQGNSA. V was pared by 1 base and J by 4 bases, with 11 bases between. This CDR3 reads CASSLEGDSYNEQFF. CDR3 bases: TGTGCCAGCAGCTTAGAAGGGGACTCATACAATGAGCAGTTCTTC.

The chain combines TRBV19 with TRBJ2-5, with D possibly matching TRBD1 (5 bases). The CDR3 covers 14 residues. The V end was cut by 3 bases, the J end by 0 bases, with 8 bases between. The V gene's germline CDR1 is LNHDA and CDR2 SQIVND (reference sequence). The CDR3: CASSMGPYQETQYF. As DNA, the CDR3 is TGTGCCAGTAGTATGGGGCCGTACCAAGAGACCCAGTACTTC.

This clone occurred a few times. The V and J genes are TRBV7-9 and TRBJ2-5; possibly TRBD2 for D (5 bases). Germline V CDR1 and CDR2: SEHNR, FQNEAQ (reference sequence). V lost 4 bases to trimming and J lost 13 bases, with 16 bases between them. CDR3 length: 12 amino acids. The CDR3 loop is CASSSRERLMYF. In nucleotides, the CDR3 is TGTGCCAGCAGCTCTAGGGAGAGGCTTATGTACTTC.

This sequence joins TRBV5-1 and TRBJ1-1; D is ambiguous. The germline CDR1 and CDR2 sequences are SGHRS and YFSETQ. The ends were cut back, 0 bases at V and 0 bases at J, with 12 bases in the middle. The CDR3 covers 16 residues. CDR3 DNA sequence: TGCGCCAGCAGCTTGGACTCAGGACGGTTGAACACTGAAGCTTTCTTT. As protein: CASSLDSGRLNTEAFF.

V gene TRBV18 combines with J gene TRBJ2-6; perhaps D is TRBD1 or TRBD2 (6 bases each). The CDR3 length is 16 residues. Between the trimmed V and J ends, which lost 2 bases and 4 bases, there was a span of 12 bases. Germline values: CDR1 KGHSH, CDR2 LQKENI. The CDR3 nucleotides are TGTGCCAGCTCACCATGGGGGGCGACGGGGGCCAACGTCCTGACTTTC. This gives the protein CASSPWGATGANVLTF.